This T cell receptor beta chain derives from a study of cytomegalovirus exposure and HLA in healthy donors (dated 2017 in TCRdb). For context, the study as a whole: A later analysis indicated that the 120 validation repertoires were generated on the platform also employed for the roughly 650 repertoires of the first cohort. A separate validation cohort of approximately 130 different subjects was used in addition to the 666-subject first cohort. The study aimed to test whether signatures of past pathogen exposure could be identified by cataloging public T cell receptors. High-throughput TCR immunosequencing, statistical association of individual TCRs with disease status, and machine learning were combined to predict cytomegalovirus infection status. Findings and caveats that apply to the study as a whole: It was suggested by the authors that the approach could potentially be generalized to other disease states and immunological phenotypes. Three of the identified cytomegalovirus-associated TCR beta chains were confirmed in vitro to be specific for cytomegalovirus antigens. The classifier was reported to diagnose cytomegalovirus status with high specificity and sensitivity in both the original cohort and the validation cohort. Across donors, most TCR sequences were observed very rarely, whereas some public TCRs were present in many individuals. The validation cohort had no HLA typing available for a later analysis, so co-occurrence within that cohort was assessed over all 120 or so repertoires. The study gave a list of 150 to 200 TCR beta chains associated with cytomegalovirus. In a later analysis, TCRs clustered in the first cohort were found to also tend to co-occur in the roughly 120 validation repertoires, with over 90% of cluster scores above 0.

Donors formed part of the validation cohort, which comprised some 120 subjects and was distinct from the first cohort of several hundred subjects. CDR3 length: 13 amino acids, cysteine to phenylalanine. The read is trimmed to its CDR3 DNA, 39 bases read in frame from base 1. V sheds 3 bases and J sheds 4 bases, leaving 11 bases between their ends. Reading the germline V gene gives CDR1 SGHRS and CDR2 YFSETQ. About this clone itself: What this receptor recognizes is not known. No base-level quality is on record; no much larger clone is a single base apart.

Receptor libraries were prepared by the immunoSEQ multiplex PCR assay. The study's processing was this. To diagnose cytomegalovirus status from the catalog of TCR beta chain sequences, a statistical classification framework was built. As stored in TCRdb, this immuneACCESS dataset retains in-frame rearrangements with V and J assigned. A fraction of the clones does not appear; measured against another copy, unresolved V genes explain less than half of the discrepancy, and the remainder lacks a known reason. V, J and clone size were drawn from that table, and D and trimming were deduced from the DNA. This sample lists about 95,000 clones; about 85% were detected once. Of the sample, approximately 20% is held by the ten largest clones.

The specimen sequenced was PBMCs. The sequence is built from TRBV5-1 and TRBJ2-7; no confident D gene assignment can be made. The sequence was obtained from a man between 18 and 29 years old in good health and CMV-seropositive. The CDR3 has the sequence CASSSQNRYEQYF. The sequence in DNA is TGCGCCAGCAGCTCACAAAACAGATACGAGCAGTACTTC.